The 21 T cell receptor beta chains presented below share a single source sample, sequenced in a study of blood T cell repertoires in COVID-19. Clones were sequenced by immunoSEQ multiplex PCR, and TCRdb holds only the in-frame ones, with some missing. This sample has roughly 79,000 clones, with about 90% found just once. The sequenced sample consisted of peripheral blood. Receptors originate from a man aged 50 or older with active COVID-19.

V gene TRBV4-2 combines with J gene TRBJ2-3; TRBD2 matches at 11 bases. This CDR3 has 18 residues. Germline loops: CDR1 LGHNA, CDR2 YNFKEQ. V trimming: 3 bases; J trimming: 0 bases; junction bases outside the gene matches: 8. The CDR3 DNA reads TGTGCCAGCAGCCATGCCCTAGGGACTAGCGGAAGCACAGATACGCAGTATTTT. This translates into CASSHALGTSGSTDTQYF.

CDR3 sequence reads: CASGRRGLQSYEQYF. CDR3 nucleotides: TGTGCCAGCGGAAGAAGGGGGTTACAATCCTACGAGCAGTACTTC. The chain employs TRBV6-5 and TRBJ2-7; D perhaps matches TRBD1 (6 bases). This CDR3 has 15 residues. Trimming pared 8 bases from V and 1 base from J, leaving 18 bases between. CDR1 MNHEY and CDR2 SVGAGI come from the germline V gene.

This chain links TRBV11-3 with TRBJ2-3; D possibly corresponds to TRBD2 (5 bases). CDR3 size: 14 residues. Germline assignment: CDR1 SGHNT and CDR2 YENEEA. V dropped 2 bases and J dropped 0 bases, with 6 bases sitting between them. The CDR3 DNA follows: TGTGCCAGCAGCTTAAGCGGAAGCACAGATACGCAGTATTTT. Its protein is CASSLSGSTDTQYF.

The gene calls are TRBV28 and TRBJ1-5; 7 bases agree with TRBD1. The CDR3 covers 16 residues. Per germline, CDR1 MDHEN and CDR2 SYDVKM. The V segment lost 6 bases and the J segment 4 bases; nucleotides outside the gene matches: 12. CDR3 sequence (DNA): TGTGCCAGCAGCCAAACCGGGACAGCAGTTAATCAGCCCCAGCATTTT. It yields the protein CASSQTGTAVNQPQHF.

J is TRBJ2-5 and V is TRBV7-9, with TRBD1 identical over 8 bases. Germline CDR1 reads SEHNR; CDR2 reads FQNEAQ (reference sequence). The V gene end was trimmed by 3 bases and the J gene end by 2 bases; junction bases not matched to a gene: 5. There are 15 residues in the CDR3. The CDR3 here is CASSLTRTGQETQYF. In nucleotides, the CDR3 is TGTGCCAGCAGCTTGACACGGACAGGGCAAGAGACCCAGTACTTC. Filled out from reference TRBV7-9 and TRBJ2-5, the complete variable domain reads DTGVSQNPRHKITKRGQNVTFRCDPISEHNRLYWYRQTLGQGPEFLTYFQNEAQLEKSRLLSDRFSAERPKGSFSTLEIQRTEQGDSAMYLCASSLTRTGQETQYFGPGTRLLVL.

The rearrangement joins TRBV5-6 to TRBJ2-7, with D maybe TRBD1 (5 bases). CDR1 SGHDT and CDR2 YYEEEE come from the germline V gene. CDR3 length equals 11 residues. V lost 2 bases to trimming and J lost 11 bases, with 11 bases between them. CDR3 in amino acids: CASSFEETEYF. DNA of the CDR3: TGTGCCAGCAGCTTTGAGGAGACAGAGTACTTC.

V is TRBV7-9 and J is TRBJ2-1; tentative D call: TRBD2 (7 bases). The CDR3 spans 14 residues. Germline V CDR1 and CDR2: SEHNR, FQNEAQ (reference sequence). The CDR3 reads CAGAGGGGYNEQFF. CDR3 in DNA: TGTGCTGGGGCTGGGGGCGGGGGTTACAATGAGCAGTTCTTC.

The rearrangement joins TRBV19 to TRBJ1-2, with a possible D match to TRBD1 (5 bases). The CDR3 is 16 amino acids. V lost 4 bases and J 2 bases, leaving 17 bases between the germline ends. Germline lookup yields CDR1 LNHDA and CDR2 SQIVND (reference sequence). The CDR3 spells CASSTPSTGGNYGYTF. CDR3 DNA: TGTGCCAGTAGTACCCCAAGTACAGGAGGGAACTATGGCTACACCTTC.

In nucleotides, the CDR3 is TGTGCCAGCACCCGAGGGGGCCTAGACACCATATATTTT. Translated, it gives CASTRGGLDTIYF. This chain links TRBV6-5 with TRBJ1-3, with 7 bases fitting TRBD1. This CDR3 has 13 residues. The V gene's germline CDR1 is MNHEY and CDR2 SVGAGI. The V gene end was trimmed by 7 bases and the J gene end by 8 bases; junction bases not matched to a gene: 8.

In its sample, this clone was seen a few times. This chain joins TRBV14 and TRBJ1-1; D unclear. Trimming shortened V by 3 bases and J by 4 bases, and 6 bases separated the two germline ends. This CDR3 spans 12 amino acids. Germline V gives CDR1 SGHDN, CDR2 FVKESK. The CDR3 nucleotides are TGTGCCAGCAGCCACATTAGCACTGAAGCTTTCTTT. Amino acids: CASSHISTEAFF.

The chain links TRBV3-1 (or the pseudogene TRBV3-2) to TRBJ2-1; D remains unclear. CDR3 length: 17 residues. The V gene lost 4 bases and the J gene lost 3 bases, with 19 bases spanning the gap. The germline V gene has CDR1 LGHDT and CDR2 YNNKEL (reference sequence). CDR3 region: CASSPPRSPTYYNEQFF. The CDR3 nucleotides read TGTGCCAGCAGCCCTCCGCGGTCGCCCACATACTACAATGAGCAGTTCTTC.

The chain has TRBV5-6 and TRBJ2-5; 10 bases match TRBD2. J gave up 4 bases and V 1 base, and 7 bases lay outside the gene matches. This CDR3 has 16 residues. Germline V gene data show CDR1 as SGHDT and CDR2 as YYEEEE. In nucleotides, the CDR3 is TGTGCCAGCAGCTTGAACAGCGGGAGGGGGTCAGAGACCCAGTACTTC. This encodes CASSLNSGRGSETQYF.

V gene TRBV6-5 combines with J gene TRBJ2-3, with 11 bases aligning to TRBD2. From germline, CDR1 is MNHEY and CDR2 SVGAGI. The CDR3 has 15 amino acids. The J segment lost 3 bases and the V segment lost 5 bases, leaving 4 bases of the junction unmatched. In DNA, the CDR3 is TGTGCCAGCAGTCCTAGCGGGAGGTCGACAGATACGCAGTATTTT. It specifies CASSPSGRSTDTQYF.

The V and J genes are TRBV7-3 and TRBJ2-7; 8 nucleotides agree with TRBD2. CDR1 SGHTA and CDR2 FQGTGA come from the germline V gene. J was trimmed by 4 bases and V by 1 base; bases with no gene match: 3. The CDR3 length is 14 residues. The CDR3 coding sequence is TGTGCCAGCAGCTTAAAAGCGGGAGCGTACGAGCAGTACTTC. It yields the protein CASSLKAGAYEQYF.

The chain has TRBV3-1 (or the pseudogene TRBV3-2) and TRBJ2-7, with 8 bases identical to TRBD2. The CDR3 contains 15 residues. V shed 5 bases and J 8 bases; nucleotides not matched to a gene: 14. The germline gives CDR1 LGHDT, CDR2 YNNKEL (reference sequence). In DNA form, the CDR3 reads TGTGCCAGCAGCTTTCAGGGAGCGGGGGCGACTCAGCAGTACTTC. It is translated as CASSFQGAGATQQYF.

This clone appeared once. V and J are TRBV19 and TRBJ2-6, with 8 positions matching TRBD1. CDR3 length equals 21 residues. The V gene end was trimmed by 3 bases and the J gene end by 2 bases; junction bases not matched to a gene: 18. Germline-derived CDR1 and CDR2 are LNHDA and SQIVND (reference sequence). In DNA form, the CDR3 reads TGTGCCAGTAGTATCGGAGGTAGGCAGGGGGCGCGTTTGACTGGGGCCAACGTCCTGACTTTC. Translation: CASSIGGRQGARLTGANVLTF.

J is TRBJ1-1 and V is TRBV3-1 (or the pseudogene TRBV3-2); TRBD1 matches at 8 bases. Losses at the gene ends were 0 bases for V and 7 bases for J; bases not matched to a gene: 4. CDR3 length: 14 amino acids. CDR1 is LGHDT, CDR2 YNNKEL, per germline (reference sequence). The DNA for the CDR3 is TGTGCCAGCAGCCAAGATCAGGGGGCGAGTGAAGCTTTCTTT. This sequence encodes CASSQDQGASEAFF.

CDR3: CASSLGTGLYGYTF. In DNA form, the CDR3 reads TGTGCCAGCAGCTTGGGGACAGGCTTATATGGCTACACCTTC. The J gene is TRBJ1-2, the V gene TRBV5-6; 7 bases align to TRBD1. The junction had 4 bases not matched to a gene; V was cut back by 0 bases and J by 5 bases. Looked up from germline, CDR1 is SGHDT and CDR2 is YYEEEE. The CDR3 spans 14 residues. Filled out from reference TRBV5-6 and TRBJ1-2, the complete variable domain reads DAGVTQSPTHLIKTRGQQVTLRCSPKSGHDTVSWYQQALGQGPQFIFQYYEEEERQRGNFPDRFSGHQFPNYSSELNVNALLLGDSALYLCASSLGTGLYGYTFGSGTRLTVV.

V usage is TRBV9 and J usage is TRBJ2-2; 7 bases map to TRBD2. Trimming took 0 bases from V and 4 from J; bases not matched to a gene: 6. The V gene's germline CDR1 is SGDLS and CDR2 YYNGEE. The CDR3 is made up of 16 amino acids. CDR3 region: CASSVDPGRSTGELFF. The CDR3 nucleotides are TGTGCCAGCAGCGTAGATCCCGGGAGGAGCACCGGGGAGCTGTTTTTT.

The V and J genes are TRBV4-1 and TRBJ1-5; no clear D gene. CDR3 length: 15 amino acids. Germline CDR1 is MGHRA and CDR2 is YSYEKL. Trimming took off 0 bases at V and 3 bases at J, with 9 bases between the two ends. The CDR3 bases are TGCGCCAGCAGCCAAGATGGAGAGCCCAATCAGCCCCAGCATTTT. Translation gives CASSQDGEPNQPQHF.

The chain combines TRBV6-5 with TRBJ1-2, with D possibly matching TRBD1 (5 bases). The CDR3 has 16 residues. Germline V lookup: CDR1 MNHEY, CDR2 SVGAGI. V lost 0 bases, J lost 0 bases, and 11 bases lay in between. This CDR3 reads CASSYSVGRANYGYTF. In DNA form, the CDR3 reads TGTGCCAGCAGTTACTCGGTCGGCAGGGCTAACTATGGCTACACCTTC.